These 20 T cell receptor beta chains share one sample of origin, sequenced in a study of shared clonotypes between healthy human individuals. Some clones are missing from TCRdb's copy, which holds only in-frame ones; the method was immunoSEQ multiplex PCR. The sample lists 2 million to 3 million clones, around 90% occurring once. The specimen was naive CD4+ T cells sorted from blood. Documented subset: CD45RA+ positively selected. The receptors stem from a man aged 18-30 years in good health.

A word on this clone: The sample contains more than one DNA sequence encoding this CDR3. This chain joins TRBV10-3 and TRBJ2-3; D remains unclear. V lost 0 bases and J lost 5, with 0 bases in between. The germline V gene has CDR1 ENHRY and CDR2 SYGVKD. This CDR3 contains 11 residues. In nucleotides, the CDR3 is TGTGCCATCAGTGAGTCAGATACGCAGTATTTT. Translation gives CAISESDTQYF.

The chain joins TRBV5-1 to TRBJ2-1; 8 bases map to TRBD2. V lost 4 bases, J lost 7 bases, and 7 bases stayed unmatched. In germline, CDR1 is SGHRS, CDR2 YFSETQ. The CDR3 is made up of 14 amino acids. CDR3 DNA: TGCGCCAGCAGCCGGGGGGGCGCTGGGAATGAGCAGTTCTTC. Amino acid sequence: CASSRGGAGNEQFF.

CDR3 nucleotides: TGTGCCAGCAGCACTAGCGGGGGCCAAGAGACCCAGTACTTC. Translated: CASSTSGGQETQYF. The V call is TRBV5-4, the J call TRBJ2-5, with TRBD2 identical over 11 bases. The CDR3 is made up of 14 amino acids. Germline loops: CDR1 SGHNT, CDR2 YYREEE (reference sequence). The trim removed 4 bases at V and 1 base at J, leaving 0 bases unmatched.

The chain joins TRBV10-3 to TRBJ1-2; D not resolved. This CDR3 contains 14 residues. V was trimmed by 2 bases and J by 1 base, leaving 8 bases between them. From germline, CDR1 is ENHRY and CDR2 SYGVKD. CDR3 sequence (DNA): TGTGCCATCAGTGAGAGGATGGATAACTATGGCTACACCTTC. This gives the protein CAISERMDNYGYTF.

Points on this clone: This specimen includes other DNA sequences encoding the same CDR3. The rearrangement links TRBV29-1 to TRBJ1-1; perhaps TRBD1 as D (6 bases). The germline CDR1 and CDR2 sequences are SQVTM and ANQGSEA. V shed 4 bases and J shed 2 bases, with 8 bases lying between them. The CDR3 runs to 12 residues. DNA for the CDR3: TGCAGCGTTGGACAGGCAAACACTGAAGCTTTCTTT. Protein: CSVGQANTEAFF.

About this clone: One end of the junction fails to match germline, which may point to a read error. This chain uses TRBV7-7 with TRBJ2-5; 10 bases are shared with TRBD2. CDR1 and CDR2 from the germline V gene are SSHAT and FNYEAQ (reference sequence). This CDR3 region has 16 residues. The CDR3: CASSLARTSGAETQYF. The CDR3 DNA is TGTGCTAGCAGCTTAGCGCGGACTAGCGGTGCAGAGACCCAGTACTTC.

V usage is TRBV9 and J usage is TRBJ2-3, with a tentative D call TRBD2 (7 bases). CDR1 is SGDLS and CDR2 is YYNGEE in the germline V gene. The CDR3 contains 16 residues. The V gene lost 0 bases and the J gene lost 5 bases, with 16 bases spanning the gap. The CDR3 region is CASSVEVGGLRDTQYF. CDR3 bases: TGTGCCAGCAGCGTAGAGGTGGGGGGGCTTAGAGATACGCAGTATTTT.

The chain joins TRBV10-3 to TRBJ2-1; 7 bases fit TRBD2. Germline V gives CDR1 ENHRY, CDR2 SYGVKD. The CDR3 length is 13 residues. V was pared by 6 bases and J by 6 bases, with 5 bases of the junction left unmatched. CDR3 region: CAISETSSNEQFF. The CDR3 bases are TGTGCCATCAGCGAGACTAGCAGCAATGAGCAGTTCTTC.

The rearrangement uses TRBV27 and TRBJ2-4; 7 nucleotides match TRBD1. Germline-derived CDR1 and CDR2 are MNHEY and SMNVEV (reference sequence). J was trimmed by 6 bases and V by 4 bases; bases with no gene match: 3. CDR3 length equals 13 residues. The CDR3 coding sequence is TGTGCCAGCAGTTCGGACAGGATAAACATTCAGTACTTC. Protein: CASSSDRINIQYF.

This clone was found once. The CDR3 DNA sequence: TGTGCCAGCAGCTTGGAGTGGAACACCGGGGAGCTGTTTTTT. Protein product: CASSLEWNTGELFF. The chain recombines TRBV5-4 with TRBJ2-2; the D is unclear. The germline gives CDR1 SGHNT, CDR2 YYREEE (reference sequence). The CDR3 length is 14 residues. V lost 0 bases, J lost 1 base, and 4 bases lay in between.

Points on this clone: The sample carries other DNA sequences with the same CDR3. The CDR3: CASSRQRDVTYNEQFF. As DNA, the CDR3 is TGCGCCAGCAGTCGCCAGCGGGATGTCACCTACAATGAGCAGTTCTTC. The chain uses TRBV4-3 and TRBJ2-1; 7 positions agree with TRBD2. Germline CDR1 is LGHNA and CDR2 is YSLEER. Losses at the gene ends were 6 bases for V and 2 bases for J; bases not matched to a gene: 10. This CDR3 is 16 amino acids long.

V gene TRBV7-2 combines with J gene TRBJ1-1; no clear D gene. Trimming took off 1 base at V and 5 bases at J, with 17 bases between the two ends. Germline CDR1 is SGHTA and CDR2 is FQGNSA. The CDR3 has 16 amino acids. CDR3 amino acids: CASSLVGSRIGTEAFF. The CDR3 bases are TGTGCCAGCAGCTTAGTGGGGTCGAGGATCGGGACTGAAGCTTTCTTT.

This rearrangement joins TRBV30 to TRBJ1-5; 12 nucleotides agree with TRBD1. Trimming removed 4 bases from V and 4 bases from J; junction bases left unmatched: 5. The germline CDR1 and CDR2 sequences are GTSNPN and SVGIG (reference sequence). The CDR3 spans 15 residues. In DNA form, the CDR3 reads TGTGCCTGGACCCCGGGACAGGGGGCTAATCAGCCCCAGCATTTT. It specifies CAWTPGQGANQPQHF. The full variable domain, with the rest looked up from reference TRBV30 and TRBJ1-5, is SQTIHQWPATLVQPVGSPLSLECTVEGTSNPNLYWYRQAAGRGLQLLFYSVGIGQISSEVPQNLSASRPQDRQFILSSKKLLLSDSGFYLCAWTPGQGANQPQHFGDGTRLSIL.

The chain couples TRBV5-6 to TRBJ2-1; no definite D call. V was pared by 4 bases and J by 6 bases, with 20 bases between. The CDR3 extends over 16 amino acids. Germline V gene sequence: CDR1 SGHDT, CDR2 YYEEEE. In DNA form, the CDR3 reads TGTGCCAGCAGCCGCAAGGATCGTGGCGGTGGCAATGAGCAGTTCTTC. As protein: CASSRKDRGGGNEQFF. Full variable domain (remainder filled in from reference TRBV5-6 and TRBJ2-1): DAGVTQSPTHLIKTRGQQVTLRCSPKSGHDTVSWYQQALGQGPQFIFQYYEEEERQRGNFPDRFSGHQFPNYSSELNVNALLLGDSALYLCASSRKDRGGGNEQFFGPGTRLTVL.

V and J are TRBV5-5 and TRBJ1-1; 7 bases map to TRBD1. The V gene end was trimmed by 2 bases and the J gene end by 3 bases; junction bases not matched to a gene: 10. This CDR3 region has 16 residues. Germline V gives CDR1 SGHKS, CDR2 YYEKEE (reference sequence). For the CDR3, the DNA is TGTGCCAGCAGCTTCGGGGACAGTATTTTTGACACTGAAGCTTTCTTT. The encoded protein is CASSFGDSIFDTEAFF. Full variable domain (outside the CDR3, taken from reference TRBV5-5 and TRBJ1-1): DAGVTQSPTHLIKTRGQQVTLRCSPISGHKSVSWYQQVLGQGPQFIFQYYEKEERGRGNFPDRFSARQFPNYSSELNVNALLLGDSALYLCASSFGDSIFDTEAFFGQGTRLTVV.

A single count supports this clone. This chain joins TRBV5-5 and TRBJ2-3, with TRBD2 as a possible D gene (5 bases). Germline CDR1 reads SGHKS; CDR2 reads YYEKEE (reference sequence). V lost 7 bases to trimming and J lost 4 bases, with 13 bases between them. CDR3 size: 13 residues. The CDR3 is CASGQEVPDTQYF. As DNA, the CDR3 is TGTGCCAGCGGCCAGGAGGTCCCAGATACGCAGTATTTT.

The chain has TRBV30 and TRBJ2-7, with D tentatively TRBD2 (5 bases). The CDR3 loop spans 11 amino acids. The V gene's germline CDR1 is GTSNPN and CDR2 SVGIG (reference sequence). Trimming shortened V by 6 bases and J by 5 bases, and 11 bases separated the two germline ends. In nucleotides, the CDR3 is TGTGCCTGTACTAGTAGCCACGAGCAGTACTTC. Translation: CACTSSHEQYF.

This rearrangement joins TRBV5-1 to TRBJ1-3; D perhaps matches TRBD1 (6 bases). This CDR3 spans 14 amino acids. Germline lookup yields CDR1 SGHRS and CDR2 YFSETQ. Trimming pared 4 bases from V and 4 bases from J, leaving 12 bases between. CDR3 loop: CASSITGSGNTIYF. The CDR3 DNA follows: TGCGCCAGCAGCATAACAGGGTCCGGAAACACCATATATTTT.

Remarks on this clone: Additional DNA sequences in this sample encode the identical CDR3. Here the CDR3 DNA reads TGCAGTGCCAGTAGCGGCGAGCAGTACTTC. It is translated as CSASSGEQYF. This chain uses TRBV20-1 with TRBJ2-7, with D maybe TRBD2 (6 bases). V lost 6 bases and J 6 bases, leaving 9 bases between the germline ends. CDR1 is DFQATT, CDR2 SNEGSKA, per germline (reference sequence). The CDR3 runs to 10 residues.

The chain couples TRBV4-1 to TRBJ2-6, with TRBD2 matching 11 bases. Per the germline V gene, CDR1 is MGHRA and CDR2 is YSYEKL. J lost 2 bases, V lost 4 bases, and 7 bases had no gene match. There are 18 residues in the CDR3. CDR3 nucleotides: TGCGCCAGCAGCCTCGGGGAGGGACTAGCGGCTGGGGCCAACGTCCTGACTTTC. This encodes CASSLGEGLAAGANVLTF.